One sample yielded the 2 T cell receptor beta chains listed below, sequenced in a study of T-cell memory formation after mild COVID-19. TCRdb analysed the 5' RACE reads with MiXCR anew, one entry per CDR3 protein. The top ten hold about 23% of the sample, which has 150,000 to 200,000 distinct CDR3 sequences, about a fifth seen once. Sequencing was performed on PBMCs or a T cell subset sorted from them (not recorded which). These TCRs come from an adult woman who had mild COVID-19 (a few samples of this study predate the infection). Cell type and time point are not known.

This rearrangement joins TRBV4-1 to TRBJ2-1; TRBD2 aligns across 12 bases. The CDR3 length is 15 residues. Germline CDR1 reads MGHRA; CDR2 reads YSYEKL. V was clipped by 4 bases and J by 8 bases; unmatched bases: 6. The CDR3 nucleotides are TGCGCCAGCAGCCCGACTAGCGGGGGTTGGTATGAGCAGTTCTTC. This gives the protein CASSPTSGGWYEQFF.

The chain couples TRBV7-9 to TRBJ2-5; D is possibly TRBD1 (5 bases). CDR3 length: 14 residues. Germline V gives CDR1 SEHNR, CDR2 FQNEAQ (reference sequence). Trimming stripped 5 bases from V and 2 bases from J, with 12 bases between. DNA of the CDR3: TGTGCCAGCAGCCATACAGGTAGTCAAGAGACCCAGTACTTC. It translates to CASSHTGSQETQYF.